This record looks at one T cell receptor (beta chain) sequence and its context. This entry comes from a study of T-cell reconstitution after alpha-beta-depleted transplantation in children. Germline V gene lookup returns CDR1 SGHTA and CDR2 FQGNSA. V was pared by 3 bases and J by 7 bases, with 12 bases between. The CDR3 extends over 13 amino acids. Unique molecular identifiers were used to barcode this TCRbeta library. MiXCR, run by TCRdb on the PCR reads, gives a single entry per CDR3 protein. The sample carries some 520,000 distinct CDR3 sequences, over 25% recorded once. This receptor was taken from a human donor who donated a stem cell graft to a child with aplastic anemia. Sequencing was performed on PBMCs from the stem cell graft donor, taken from the stem cell graft. V usage is TRBV7-2 and J usage is TRBJ2-5; TRBD2 is a possible D gene (6 bases). In nucleotides, the CDR3 is TGTGCCAGCAGCTTGGCGGGGTCGGGGACCCAGTACTTC. Protein sequence: CASSLAGSGTQYF.